This passage covers 27 T cell receptor beta chains from one sample sequenced in a study of OX40 agonist ivuxolimab in advanced cancers. Using immunoSEQ multiplex PCR, the repertoire was profiled, and TCRdb retains in-frame clones only, with some absent. The sample records about 50,000 clones, approximately 91% being singletons. The sequencing here drew on CD4+ or CD8+ T cells sorted from blood, taken in a trial of the OX40 agonist ivuxolimab. These receptors were taken from an adult with an advanced solid tumor such as melanoma, head and neck, liver or kidney cancer.

V gene TRBV2 combines with J gene TRBJ2-7, with D maybe TRBD2 (6 bases). The germline V gene encodes CDR1 SNHLY and CDR2 FYNNEI. The ends were cut back, 6 bases at V and 2 bases at J, with 17 bases in the middle. This CDR3 has 15 amino acids. This CDR3 reads CASRDSGRMTYEQYF. In nucleotides, the CDR3 is TGTGCCAGCAGGGATTCCGGGAGAATGACCTACGAGCAGTACTTC. Based on the CDR3 plus reference TRBV2 and TRBJ2-7, the full variable domain is EPEVTQTPSHQVTQMGQEVILRCVPISNHLYFYWYRQILGQKVEFLVSFYNNEISEKSEIFDDQFSVERPDGSNFTLKIRSTKLEDSAMYFCASRDSGRMTYEQYFGPGTRLTVT.

The chain carries TRBV7-8 and TRBJ2-7; D is ambiguous. CDR1 is SGHVS and CDR2 is FQNEAQ in the germline V gene. Trimming took off 5 bases at V and 2 bases at J, with 13 bases between the two ends. The CDR3 runs to 14 residues. The CDR3 DNA is TGTGCCAGCAGCGCCCGAAGGATGACCTACGAGCAGTACTTC. It yields the protein CASSARRMTYEQYF.

This clone has a single count. The CDR3 spells CASSYLGTGGTYGYTF. The CDR3 DNA reads TGTGCCAGCAGTTACTTAGGGACAGGGGGAACCTATGGCTACACCTTC. The V call is TRBV6-5, the J call TRBJ1-2; 11 nucleotides match TRBD1. There are 16 residues in the CDR3. Germline CDR1 MNHEY, CDR2 SVGAGI. V shed 1 base, J shed 4 bases, and the junction held 5 bases outside the gene matches.

The chain links TRBV7-9 to TRBJ2-5; 7 bases align to TRBD1. CDR3 length: 14 residues. Germline V gene lookup returns CDR1 SEHNR and CDR2 FQNEAQ (reference sequence). Losses at the gene ends were 5 bases for V and 5 bases for J; bases not matched to a gene: 8. CDR3 nucleotides: TGTGCCAGCAGCCCCCGGGACAGATCGGAGACCCAGTACTTC. Translation gives CASSPRDRSETQYF.

This chain connects TRBV30 to TRBJ2-2; D remains unclear. Germline values: CDR1 GTSNPN, CDR2 SVGIG (reference sequence). This CDR3 comprises 13 residues. V lost 4 bases and J 7 bases, leaving 13 bases between the germline ends. The CDR3 is CAWNPLISGELFF. As DNA, the CDR3 is TGTGCCTGGAATCCCCTTATCAGCGGGGAGCTGTTTTTT.

The chain couples TRBV1 to TRBJ2-7; no check of the table's D call, TRBD2, against the DNA was made. TRBV1 constitutes a pseudogene. The CDR3 has 13 residues. The CDR3 spells CTSSHPLLGEQYF. The DNA for the CDR3 is TGCACCAGCAGCCACCCCCTCCTCGGGGAGCAGTACTTC.

V is TRBV5-1 and J is TRBJ2-7; D perhaps matches TRBD1 (7 bases). From germline, CDR1 is SGHRS and CDR2 YFSETQ. Deletions cut 10 bases from V and 6 bases from J, with 29 bases between. The CDR3 covers 16 residues. The DNA of the CDR3 is TGCGCCGTAGGGGGCGGGGCCCTTCCAAGTAAACCCGAGCAGTACTTC. Its protein is CAVGGGALPSKPEQYF.

The rearrangement links TRBV6-5 to TRBJ1-1; 9 bases fit TRBD1. Per the germline V gene, CDR1 is MNHEY and CDR2 is SVGAGI. Trimming cost V 6 bases and J 4 bases; bases outside gene matches: 6. The CDR3 extends over 14 amino acids. CDR3 sequence: CASRWTGVGTEAFF. The CDR3 nucleotides are TGTGCCAGCAGATGGACAGGGGTGGGCACTGAAGCTTTCTTT.

The J gene is TRBJ2-1, the V gene TRBV2; D is unclear. Trimming pared 7 bases from V and 5 bases from J, leaving 9 bases between. Looked up from germline, CDR1 is SNHLY and CDR2 is FYNNEI. CDR3 length: 12 residues. The CDR3 bases are TGTGCCAGCAACCTAGTAAACAATGAGCAGTTCTTC. Translating gives CASNLVNNEQFF. Variable domain in full (rest from reference TRBV2 and TRBJ2-1): EPEVTQTPSHQVTQMGQEVILRCVPISNHLYFYWYRQILGQKVEFLVSFYNNEISEKSEIFDDQFSVERPDGSNFTLKIRSTKLEDSAMYFCASNLVNNEQFFGPGTRLTVL.

The genes are TRBV28 and TRBJ1-4, with no clear D. Trimming cost V 3 bases and J 8 bases, with 13 bases left between them. Germline assignment: CDR1 MDHEN and CDR2 SYDVKM. This CDR3 comprises 14 residues. This CDR3 is CASSLRVSREKLFF. The CDR3 DNA sequence: TGTGCCAGCAGTTTGCGGGTGTCGAGAGAAAAACTGTTTTTT.

The rearrangement uses TRBV7-9 and TRBJ2-3; 9 bases match TRBD2. Germline V gene sequence: CDR1 SEHNR, CDR2 FQNEAQ (reference sequence). V dropped 5 bases and J dropped 4; count of bases not matched to a gene: 7. This CDR3 is 15 amino acids long. The CDR3 here is CASSRSGSGPDTQYF. CDR3 in DNA: TGTGCCAGCAGCCGTAGCGGGAGTGGCCCAGATACGCAGTATTTT.

J is TRBJ2-3 and V is TRBV10-2, with 11 nucleotides matching TRBD2. Germline CDR1 reads WSHSY; CDR2 reads SAAADI. The V and J ends lost 3 bases and 8 bases, in that order; junction bases with no gene match: 7. The CDR3 has 15 amino acids. CDR3 sequence (DNA): TGCGCCAGCAGTGATGGTCTAGCGGGAGGATCTACGCAGTATTTT. It is translated as CASSDGLAGGSTQYF.

The rearrangement joins TRBV30 to TRBJ1-4; 8 bases are shared with TRBD1. Germline CDR1 is GTSNPN and CDR2 is SVGIG (reference sequence). Losses at the gene ends were 3 bases for V and 7 bases for J; bases not matched to a gene: 7. The CDR3 loop spans 14 amino acids. The CDR3 region has the DNA TGTGCCTGGAGCTCCCGCAGGGGGCGTGAAAAACTGTTTTTT. It specifies CAWSSRRGREKLFF.

The chain joins TRBV7-2 to TRBJ2-1; D may be TRBD2 (6 bases). Germline lookup yields CDR1 SGHTA and CDR2 FQGNSA. V was pared by 4 bases and J by 1 base, with 14 bases between. This CDR3 comprises 16 residues. The DNA for the CDR3 is TGTGCCAGCAGCTCCCACGGGGGTCTTTCCTACAATGAGCAGTTCTTC. It specifies CASSSHGGLSYNEQFF.

This chain connects TRBV28 to TRBJ2-5; D remains unclear. With the DNA end fitting TRBJ2-7 better, the J assignment may be wrong. Germline values: CDR1 MDHEN, CDR2 SYDVKM. CDR3 size: 12 residues. As DNA, the CDR3 is TGTGCCAGCAGTTTTTCTTACTACGAGCAGTACTTC. As protein: CASSFSYYEQYF.

The V and J genes are TRBV21-1 and TRBJ2-7; the DNA was not compared with TRBD1, the D call given in the table. TRBV21-1 has pseudogene status. The CDR3 is 13 amino acids. Here the CDR3 reads CASSSRTAYEQYF. The CDR3 DNA is TGTGCCAGCAGCTCCCGGACAGCCTACGAGCAGTACTTC.

This clone was observed a single time. The chain combines TRBV28 with TRBJ2-1; D not resolved. CDR1 and CDR2 (germline): MDHEN, SYDVKM. This CDR3 contains 14 residues. V was trimmed by 5 bases and J by 9 bases, leaving 17 bases between them. Here the CDR3 reads CASSRPPVGREQFF. The CDR3 DNA reads TGTGCCAGCAGTCGACCACCCGTTGGCCGTGAGCAGTTCTTC.

The J gene is TRBJ2-2, the V gene TRBV11-2, with D unclear. Trimming pared 6 bases from V and 5 bases from J, leaving 22 bases between. The CDR3 contains 17 residues. The germline V gene has CDR1 SGHAT and CDR2 FQNNGV. CDR3 sequence (DNA): TGTGCCAGCAGTTTCACAGTCGGGCCCTTCACGACCGGGGAGCTGTTTTTT. As protein: CASSFTVGPFTTGELFF. The entire variable domain, with the rest obtained from reference TRBV11-2 and TRBJ2-2, is as follows: EAGVAQSPRYKIIEKRQSVAFWCNPISGHATLYWYQQILGQGPKLLIQFQNNGVVDDSQLPKDRFSAERLKGVDSTLKIQPAKLEDSAVYLCASSFTVGPFTTGELFFGEGSRLTVL.

This chain links TRBV15 with TRBJ2-1, with D perhaps TRBD2 (5 bases). Deletions cut 4 bases from V and 2 bases from J, with 12 bases between. Germline CDR1 LNHNV, CDR2 YYDKDF (reference sequence). The CDR3 length is 15 residues. This CDR3 reads CATSIQRSTYNEQFF. CDR3 coding DNA: TGTGCCACCAGCATCCAGCGGTCCACCTACAATGAGCAGTTCTTC.

The chain carries TRBV18 and TRBJ2-1, with D uncertain. The CDR3 is made up of 15 amino acids. CDR1 is KGHSH and CDR2 is LQKENI in the germline V gene. The V gene lost 4 bases and the J gene lost 0 bases, with 10 bases spanning the gap. CDR3 loop: CASSRGESSYNEQFF. CDR3 nucleotide sequence: TGTGCCAGCTCACGCGGCGAGAGCTCCTACAATGAGCAGTTCTTC.

The V call is TRBV19, the J call TRBJ1-2; D not certain. The germline V gene encodes CDR1 LNHDA and CDR2 SQIVND (reference sequence). The ends were cut back, 8 bases at V and 0 bases at J, with 4 bases in the middle. The CDR3 contains 11 residues. CDR3 DNA sequence: TGTGCCAGTGAGACTAACTATGGCTACACCTTC. Protein product: CASETNYGYTF.

This clone was seen only once. This sequence joins TRBV2 and TRBJ1-2; 7 bases align to TRBD1. The length of the CDR3 is 14 residues. The V segment lost 6 bases and the J segment 2 bases; nucleotides outside the gene matches: 6. Germline-derived CDR1 and CDR2 are SNHLY and FYNNEI. CDR3 nucleotide sequence: TGTGCCAGCAGACGGACAGGACAGAACTATGGCTACACCTTC. This sequence encodes CASRRTGQNYGYTF.

The chain combines TRBV28 with TRBJ2-6; a weak D match, TRBD1 (5 bases). V was shortened by 7 bases and J by 2 bases, with 18 bases between the two germline ends. Germline V gene sequence: CDR1 MDHEN, CDR2 SYDVKM. This CDR3 contains 17 residues. The CDR3 DNA follows: TGTGCCAGCATCCGTAGGGGCGCCCTGACTGGGGCCAACGTCCTGACTTTC. Translated: CASIRRGALTGANVLTF.

This chain uses TRBV7-2 with TRBJ2-2; D uncertain. With 4 bases removed from V and 4 bases from J, the gap between germline ends came to 4 bases. The CDR3 loop spans 12 amino acids. CDR1 is SGHTA, CDR2 FQGNSA, per germline. The CDR3 reads CASSSFTGELFF. In DNA, the CDR3 is TGTGCCAGCAGCTCCTTCACCGGGGAGCTGTTTTTT.

This clone appeared once. Compared with germline, one end of the junction differs, possibly owing to a read error. The gene calls are TRBV5-1 and TRBJ2-7, with D perhaps TRBD1 or TRBD2 (6 bases each). The CDR3 extends over 16 amino acids. Germline CDR1 is SGHRS and CDR2 is YFSETQ. As DNA, the CDR3 is TGCGCCAGCAGCCCGGCCCCGGGGGCCTCCGGCTACGAGCGGTACTTC. Translating it yields CASSPAPGASGYERYF.

The chain joins TRBV5-8 to TRBJ1-5, with D possibly TRBD1 on 5 matching bases. This CDR3 region has 13 residues. Per germline, CDR1 SGHTS and CDR2 YDEGEE. With 2 bases removed from V and 4 bases from J, the gap between germline ends came to 7 bases. The chain's CDR3 is CASSFDRNQPQHF. The CDR3 DNA sequence: TGTGCCAGCAGCTTCGACAGAAATCAGCCCCAGCATTTT.

The rearrangement uses TRBV5-5 and TRBJ1-5; 11 bases are shared with TRBD1. The V gene's germline CDR1 is SGHKS and CDR2 YYEKEE (reference sequence). The CDR3 has 17 residues. V was clipped by 3 bases and J by 7 bases; unmatched bases: 12. The CDR3 here is CASSSQPGTGGSQPQHF. The DNA for the CDR3 is TGTGCCAGCAGCTCCCAACCCGGGACAGGGGGGTCCCAGCCCCAGCATTTT.